This T cell receptor beta chain was observed in a study of cytomegalovirus exposure and HLA in healthy donors. For the study at large: Earlier, roughly 180 million T cells were analyzed, and about 120 million unique TCR beta sequences were found among them.

This PCR relied on a set of 60 Vbeta primers and 13 Jbeta primers. Profiled with immunoSEQ multiplex PCR; TCRdb holds only in-frame clones, not every one. This sample has 99,000 or so clones, with 15% found just once. Trimming took 8 bases from V and 4 from J, leaving 14 bases between them. The V gene's germline CDR1 is LGHNA and CDR2 YNFKEQ. The CDR3 is 13 residues long. This clone occurred a few times. Its antigen is still unknown. General observations from the study: The study had only CMV serostatus as immune exposure information. In an earlier analysis, most TCR beta V segments were productive about 87% or about 30% of the time.

This cohort consisted of healthy bone marrow donors. The sequence came from a female donor in good health and CMV-seronegative. The chain links TRBV4-2 to TRBJ1-2; D might be TRBD1 (5 bases). The sequenced sample was PBMCs. The CDR3, as DNA: TGTGCCAGCGGGGAGGGGACGGCCTATGGCTACACCTTC. It codes for CASGEGTAYGYTF.